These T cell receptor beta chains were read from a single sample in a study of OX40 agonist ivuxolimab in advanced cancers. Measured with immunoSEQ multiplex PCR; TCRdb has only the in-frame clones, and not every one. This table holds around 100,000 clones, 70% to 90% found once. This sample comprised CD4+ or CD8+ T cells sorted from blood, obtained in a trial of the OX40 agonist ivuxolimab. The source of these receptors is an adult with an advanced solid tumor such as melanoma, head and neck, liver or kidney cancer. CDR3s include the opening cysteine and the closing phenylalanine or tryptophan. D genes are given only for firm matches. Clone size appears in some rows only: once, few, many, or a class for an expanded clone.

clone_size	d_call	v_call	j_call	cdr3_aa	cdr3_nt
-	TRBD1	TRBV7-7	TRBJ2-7	CASSQDGTGVGEQYF	TGTGCCAGCAGCCAAGACGGGACAGGGGTGGGCGAGCAGTACTTC
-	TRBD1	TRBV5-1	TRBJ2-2	CASSLVVTGTGELFF	TGCGCCAGCAGCTTGGTTGTGACAGGGACCGGGGAGCTGTTTTTT
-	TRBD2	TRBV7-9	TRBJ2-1	CASSSRLAGGYNEQFF	TGTGCCAGCAGCTCGCGACTAGCGGGGGGTTACAATGAGCAGTTCTTC
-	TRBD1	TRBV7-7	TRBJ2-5	CASSSSGTAETQYF	TGTGCCAGCAGCTCCTCCGGGACAGCAGAGACCCAGTACTTC
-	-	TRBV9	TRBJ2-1	CASSVGPHTEQFF	TGTGCCAGCAGCGTAGGTCCTCACACTGAGCAGTTCTTC
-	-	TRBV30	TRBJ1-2	CAWSHDAGYTF	TGTGCCTGGAGTCACGACGCAGGTTACACCTTC
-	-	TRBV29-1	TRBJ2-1	CSVYTGNNEQFF	TGCAGCGTGTACACAGGTAACAATGAGCAGTTCTTC
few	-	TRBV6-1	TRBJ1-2	CASSSRATGGGYTF	TGTGCCAGCAGTAGCCGGGCCACTGGAGGTGGCTACACCTTC
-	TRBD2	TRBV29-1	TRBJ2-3	CSVAGLAFWDTQYF	TGCAGCGTTGCGGGACTAGCCTTCTGGGATACGCAGTATTTT
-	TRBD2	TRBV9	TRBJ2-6	CASSVGGRGSGANVLTF	TGTGCCAGCAGCGTAGGCGGGAGGGGCTCTGGGGCCAACGTCCTGACTTTC
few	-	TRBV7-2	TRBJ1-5	CASSLPRDNQPQHF	TGTGCCAGCAGCTTACCGCGGGATAATCAGCCCCAGCATTTT
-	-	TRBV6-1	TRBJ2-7	CASSAVAMAYEQYF	TGTGCCAGCAGTGCGGTAGCTATGGCCTACGAGCAGTACTTC
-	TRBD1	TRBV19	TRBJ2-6	CASSRDSASGANVLTF	TGTGCCAGTAGTAGGGACAGCGCCTCTGGGGCCAACGTCCTGACTTTC
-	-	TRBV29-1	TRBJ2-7	CSVRYGSYEQYF	TGCAGCGTTCGTTACGGCTCCTACGAGCAGTACTTC
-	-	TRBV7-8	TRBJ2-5	CASSLRWAGQETQYF	TGTGCCAGCAGCTTAAGATGGGCAGGACAAGAGACCCAGTACTTC
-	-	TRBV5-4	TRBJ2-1	CASSIQDSNGINEQFF	TGTGCCAGCAGCATCCAGGACAGCAACGGGATCAATGAGCAGTTCTTC
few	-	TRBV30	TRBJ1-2	CAWYRDRPRGYTF	TGTGCCTGGTACAGGGATCGACCTCGTGGCTACACCTTC
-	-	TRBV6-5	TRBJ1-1	CASSPRVEVNTEAFF	TGTGCCAGCAGCCCAAGGGTGGAGGTGAACACTGAAGCTTTCTTT
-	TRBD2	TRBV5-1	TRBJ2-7	CASSLAGRASGAHYEQYF	TGCGCCAGCAGCTTGGCCGGGAGGGCTAGCGGCGCCCACTACGAGCAGTACTTC
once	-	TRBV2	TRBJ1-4	CASISPSVNEKLFF	TGTGCCAGCATTAGCCCCTCCGTTAATGAAAAACTGTTTTTT
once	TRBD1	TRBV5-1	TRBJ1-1	CASSYSGQGGTEAFF	TGCGCCAGCAGCTATTCTGGACAGGGGGGCACTGAAGCTTTCTTT
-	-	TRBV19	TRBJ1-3	CASSIQVISGNTIYF	TGTGCCAGTAGTATACAGGTCATCTCTGGAAACACCATATATTTT
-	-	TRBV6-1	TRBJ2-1	CASSELEGVNNEQFF	TGTGCCAGCAGTGAATTAGAGGGAGTTAACAATGAGCAGTTCTTC
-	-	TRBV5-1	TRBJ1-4	CASSLAGTTNEKLFF	TGCGCCAGCAGCTTGGCGGGGACAACTAATGAAAAACTGTTTTTT
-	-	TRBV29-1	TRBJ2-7	CSVEGFGSGEQYF	TGCAGCGTTGAAGGATTTGGATCGGGGGAGCAGTACTTC
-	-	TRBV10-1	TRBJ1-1	CASSESYYTEAFF	TGCGCCAGCAGTGAGTCGTACTACACTGAAGCTTTCTTT
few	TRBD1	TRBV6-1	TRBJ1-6	CARAQGAGSPLHF	TGTGCCAGGGCGCAGGGGGCAGGGTCACCCCTCCACTTT
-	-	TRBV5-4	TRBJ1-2	CASSSGAGGYYGYTF	TGTGCCAGCAGCTCCGGGGCAGGCGGGTACTATGGCTACACCTTC
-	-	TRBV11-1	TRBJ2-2	CASSLADPNTGELFF	TGTGCCAGCAGCTTAGCGGATCCGAACACCGGGGAGCTGTTTTTT
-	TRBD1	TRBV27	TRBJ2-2	CASRTQGAITGELFF	TGTGCCAGCAGGACACAGGGGGCGATTACCGGGGAGCTGTTTTTT
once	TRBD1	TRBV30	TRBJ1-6	CAWSGGGQGSYSPLHF	TGTGCCTGGAGTGGGGGCGGACAGGGTAGTTATTCACCCCTCCACTTT
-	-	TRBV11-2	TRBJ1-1	CASSLWGGTEAFF	TGTGCCAGCAGCTTATGGGGGGGCACTGAAGCTTTCTTT
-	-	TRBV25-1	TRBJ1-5	CASKGSGMNQPQHF	TGTGCCAGCAAGGGGAGCGGAATGAATCAGCCCCAGCATTTT
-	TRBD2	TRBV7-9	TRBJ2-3	CASSSTSARTDTQYF	TGTGCCAGCAGCTCGACTAGCGCGAGAACAGATACGCAGTATTTT
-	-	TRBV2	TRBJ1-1	CASSLGSVGLTEAFF	TGTGCCAGCAGTTTGGGATCAGTAGGACTCACTGAAGCTTTCTTT
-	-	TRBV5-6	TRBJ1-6	CASSLSGGYSPLHF	TGTGCCAGCAGCTTGTCTGGGGGGTATTCACCCCTCCACTTT
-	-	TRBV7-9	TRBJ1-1	CASSLAGGALGTEAFF	TGTGCCAGCAGCTTAGCAGGAGGAGCTCTGGGCACTGAAGCTTTCTTT
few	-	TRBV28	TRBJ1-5	CASSFGGDSNQPQHF	TGTGCCAGCAGTTTCGGCGGAGATAGCAATCAGCCCCAGCATTTT